This TCR beta chain comes out of a study of Graves' ophthalmopathy and Graves' hyperthyroidism. This clonotype was observed at least ten times. Amplified TCR beta CDR3 regions were obtained using RNA transcripts as template. The first-round RT-PCR employed HTBI primers together with the Qiagen OneStep RT-PCR kit. A multiplex PCR was then performed as the second round. Each CDR3 protein gets one entry after TCRdb re-called the multiplex PCR reads with MiXCR. The sample yields some 160,000 distinct CDR3 sequences, 35% to 45% seen once. V gave up 7 bases and J gave up 5 bases, with 17 bases separating them. This CDR3 comprises 15 residues. Per germline, CDR1 LNHDA and CDR2 SQIVND (reference sequence).

The sequence was obtained from a man aged 30-40 years with Graves' ophthalmopathy. The sample taken for sequencing was peripheral blood. V and J are TRBV19 and TRBJ2-2; D is ambiguous. CDR3 coding DNA: TGTGCCAGTAAGCCATCAAAAGGGAATACCGGGGAGCTGTTTTTT. Protein sequence: CASKPSKGNTGELFF.